This T cell receptor (beta chain) was captured by sequencing in a study of T cell repertoires in cytomegalovirus infection. For the study at large: From public TCR beta signatures came an indication of both CMV infection and matching HLA type. The study's findings and limits: Across the ex vivo response, the dominant clonotypes were HLA-C-restricted CMV-specific TCR beta clonotypes.

This clonotype was observed a few times. Its antigen is as yet unknown. TCRdb itself ran the reads through MiXCR, one entry per CDR3 protein. The data contain about 890,000 distinct CDR3 sequences, approximately 31% of them singletons. The sequence was obtained from a human donor in good health (CMV status not recorded). Some clones in this sample may be carry-over from other donors' samples. The sample was cultured CD8+ T cells from PBMCs, taken from culture after CMV antigen stimulation.

This CDR3 reads CASSHRSGSSYNEQFF. In nucleotides, the CDR3 is TGTGCCAGCAGCCATCGTAGCGGGAGCTCCTACAATGAGCAGTTCTTC. The J gene is TRBJ2-1, the V gene TRBV7-9, with TRBD2 identical over 9 bases. With 5 bases clipped from V and 0 bases from J, the junction kept 5 bases outside the gene matches. The germline CDR1 and CDR2 sequences are SEHNR and FQNEAQ (reference sequence). This CDR3 region has 16 residues.